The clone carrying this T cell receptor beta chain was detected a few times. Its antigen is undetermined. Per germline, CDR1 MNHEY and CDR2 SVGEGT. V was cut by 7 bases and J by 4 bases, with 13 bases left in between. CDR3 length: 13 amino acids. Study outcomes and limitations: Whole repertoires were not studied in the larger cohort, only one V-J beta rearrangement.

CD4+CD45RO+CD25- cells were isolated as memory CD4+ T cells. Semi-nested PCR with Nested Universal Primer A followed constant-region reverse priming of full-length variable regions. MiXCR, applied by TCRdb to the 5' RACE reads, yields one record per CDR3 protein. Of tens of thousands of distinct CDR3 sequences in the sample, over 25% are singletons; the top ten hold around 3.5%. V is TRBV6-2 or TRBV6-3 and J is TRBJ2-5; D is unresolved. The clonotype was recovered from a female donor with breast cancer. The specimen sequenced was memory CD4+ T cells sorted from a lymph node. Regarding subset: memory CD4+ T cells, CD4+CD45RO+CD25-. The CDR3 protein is CASTFQSGETQYF. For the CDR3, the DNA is TGTGCCAGCACCTTTCAGTCGGGAGAGACCCAGTACTTC.